A few counts support the clone carrying this T cell receptor (beta chain). Per germline, CDR1 MNHNS and CDR2 SASEGT. CDR3 size: 15 residues. V was cut by 4 bases and J by 4 bases, with 16 bases left in between. The data are from a study of T cell changes during pregnancy in multiple sclerosis. The repertoire was sequenced with immunoSEQ multiplex PCR; TCRdb's copy has only in-frame clones and lacks some. The sample lists under 85,000 clones; approximately 90% were seen once. This clonotype was obtained from a female donor with multiple sclerosis, enrolled in a pregnancy study. The material sequenced was CD4+ T cells from peripheral blood mononuclear cells, taken before pregnancy. The chain links TRBV6-1 to TRBJ1-2; TRBD1 is a possible D gene (5 bases). CDR3 DNA: TGTGCCAGCAGTGCCCTTAGGGAGGGGTCCTATGGCTACACCTTC. Translated, it gives CASSALREGSYGYTF.